This TCR beta chain comes out of a study of blood T cell repertoires in COVID-19. The wider study: There were acute and convalescent COVID-19 samples, and they came from the United States, Italy and Spain. T cells, B-cell-depleted T cells, or PBMCs provided the cDNA or gDNA that served as material.

From germline, CDR1 is SGHNT and CDR2 YENEEA. Losses at the gene ends were 8 bases for V and 1 base for J; bases not matched to a gene: 13. CDR3 length: 17 amino acids. Per the study methods: Amplification from reference gene primers served as the basis for estimated nucleated cell counts. Some clones are missing from TCRdb's copy, which holds only in-frame ones; the method was immunoSEQ multiplex PCR. V, J and clone size were drawn from that table, and D and trimming were deduced from the DNA. This sample has about 140,000 clones; roughly four fifths occur once, and the top ten carry around 8.6%. The J gene is TRBJ1-5, the V gene TRBV11-3, with 8 bases identical to TRBD1. The specimen sequenced was peripheral blood. The receptor was derived from a human donor in a cohort sampled during active COVID-19. CDR3 loop: CASRPRQGFKSNQPQHF. CDR3 DNA: TGTGCCAGCCGCCCCCGACAGGGGTTCAAAAGCAATCAGCCCCAGCATTTT.